The 29 T cell receptor beta chains below all came from one sample that was sequenced in a study of blood T cell repertoires in COVID-19. Profiling relied on immunoSEQ multiplex PCR, and the TCRdb table lists in-frame clones only, not all of them. Of 150,000 to 200,000 clones in the sample, approximately 90% were seen once. Sequencing input: peripheral blood. These receptors all stem from a man aged 18-30 years who had recovered from COVID-19.

There are a few counts of this clone. V and J are TRBV6-2 or TRBV6-3 and TRBJ2-3; weak D call: TRBD2 (6 bases). CDR1 MNHEY and CDR2 SVGEGT come from the germline V gene. The V gene lost 6 bases and the J gene lost 3 bases, with 10 bases spanning the gap. This CDR3 has 13 amino acids. The CDR3: CASSGSETDTQYF. CDR3 DNA: TGTGCCAGCAGCGGGAGTGAGACAGATACGCAGTATTTT.

The chain uses TRBV30 and TRBJ2-2; D is unclear. The V gene's germline CDR1 is GTSNPN and CDR2 SVGIG (reference sequence). V was cut by 0 bases and J by 3 bases, with 11 bases left in between. The CDR3 is 15 residues long. DNA of the CDR3: TGTGCCTGGAGTGTGTCCCGGGTTGACACCGGGGAGCTGTTTTTT. Translating gives CAWSVSRVDTGELFF. The complete variable domain, with remaining parts taken from reference TRBV30 and TRBJ2-2, reads SQTIHQWPATLVQPVGSPLSLECTVEGTSNPNLYWYRQAAGRGLQLLFYSVGIGQISSEVPQNLSASRPQDRQFILSSKKLLLSDSGFYLCAWSVSRVDTGELFFGEGSRLTVL.

The chain has TRBV19 and TRBJ2-2; TRBD2 matches at 10 bases. CDR3 size: 19 residues. CDR1 is LNHDA and CDR2 is SQIVND in the germline V gene (reference sequence). Trimming cost V 5 bases and J 7 bases; bases outside gene matches: 19. CDR3 sequence (DNA): TGTGCCAGTAGTTCCTCAGGGGTCCTAGCGGGAGTGGGCGTCGGGGAGCTGTTTTTT. Translation gives CASSSSGVLAGVGVGELFF. The whole variable domain, filled in from reference TRBV19 and TRBJ2-2, reads DGGITQSPKYLFRKEGQNVTLSCEQNLNHDAMYWYRQDPGQGLRLIYYSQIVNDFQKGDIAEGYSVSREKKESFPLTVTSAQKNPTAFYLCASSSSGVLAGVGVGELFFGEGSRLTVL.

This clone came up a few times. V usage is TRBV11-3 and J usage is TRBJ2-7; the D gene is possibly TRBD2 (5 bases). CDR3 length: 13 amino acids. V lost 5 bases and J lost 5, with 13 bases in between. Germline-derived CDR1 and CDR2 are SGHNT and YENEEA. CDR3 DNA: TGTGCCAGCAGCCACAATCCGGGAAACGAGCAGTACTTC. Its protein product is CASSHNPGNEQYF.

The chain carries TRBV6-4 and TRBJ1-3; TRBD1 might be the D (5 bases). Germline values: CDR1 MRHNA, CDR2 SNTAGT. The CDR3 loop spans 14 amino acids. Trimming cost V 6 bases and J 2 bases, with 11 bases left between them. In DNA form, the CDR3 reads TGTGCCAGCAGCAGACAGTTTACTGGAAACACCATATATTTT. Translating it yields CASSRQFTGNTIYF.

The rearrangement uses TRBV9 and TRBJ2-3, with D possibly TRBD1 on 7 matching bases. Per the germline V gene, CDR1 is SGDLS and CDR2 is YYNGEE. V was pared by 4 bases and J by 0 bases, with 12 bases between. The CDR3 totals 15 residues. The CDR3 DNA reads TGTGCCAGCAGCCCCAGGGGGGTTAGCACAGATACGCAGTATTTT. This gives the protein CASSPRGVSTDTQYF. Full variable domain (missing parts from reference TRBV9 and TRBJ2-3): DSGVTQTPKHLITATGQRVTLRCSPRSGDLSVYWYQQSLDQGLQFLIQYYNGEERAKGNILERFSAQQFPDLHSELNLSSLELGDSALYFCASSPRGVSTDTQYFGPGTRLTVL.

Concerning this clone itself: The sample carries other DNA sequences with the same CDR3. The V and J genes are TRBV12-3 or TRBV12-4 and TRBJ1-5; the D gene is possibly TRBD1 (6 bases). This CDR3 contains 13 residues. Trimming removed 6 bases from V and 6 bases from J, with 12 bases in between. CDR3 DNA sequence: TGTGCCAGCAGCAGGGGCGGAGGTCAGCCCCAGCATTTT. Translation: CASSRGGGQPQHF.

The J gene is TRBJ2-7, the V gene TRBV6-5; 8 positions match TRBD2. Germline assignment: CDR1 MNHEY and CDR2 SVGAGI. CDR3 length: 13 amino acids. V was clipped by 2 bases and J by 6 bases; unmatched bases: 3. The CDR3 is CASSYPGGAEQYF. In nucleotides, the CDR3 is TGTGCCAGCAGTTACCCGGGGGGGGCCGAGCAGTACTTC.

This chain uses TRBV10-3 with TRBJ2-2; TRBD1 matches at 7 bases. The germline gives CDR1 ENHRY, CDR2 SYGVKD. The CDR3 has 17 amino acids. J was trimmed by 0 bases and V by 8 bases; bases with no gene match: 12. DNA for the CDR3: TGTGCCATCGGGGACAGACTTGCCTTACCGAACACCGGGGAGCTGTTTTTT. It yields the protein CAIGDRLALPNTGELFF.

DNA of the CDR3: TGTGCCAGCAGCTTGGACAGGGGAAACACCATATATTTT. This sequence encodes CASSLDRGNTIYF. The genes are TRBV5-4 and TRBJ1-3; tentative D call: TRBD1 (5 bases). Trimming left V 0 bases short and J 4 bases short, with 5 bases between. The CDR3 consists of 13 residues. Germline-derived CDR1 and CDR2 are SGHNT and YYREEE (reference sequence). The complete variable domain, with remaining parts taken from reference TRBV5-4 and TRBJ1-3, reads ETGVTQSPTHLIKTRGQQVTLRCSSQSGHNTVSWYQQALGQGPQFIFQYYREEENGRGNFPPRFSGLQFPNYSSELNVNALELDDSALYLCASSLDRGNTIYFGEGSWLTVV.

The CDR3 region has the DNA TGCGCCAGCAGGACAGAAATCTCCTACGAGCAGTACTTC. Amino acid sequence: CASRTEISYEQYF. The V and J genes are TRBV5-1 and TRBJ2-7; tentative D call: TRBD1 (5 bases). Germline loops: CDR1 SGHRS, CDR2 YFSETQ. The CDR3 consists of 13 residues. Trimming removed 5 bases at V and 0 bases at J, with 9 bases between.

V and J are TRBV9 and TRBJ2-3, with TRBD2 identical over 7 bases. V shed 4 bases and J 2 bases; nucleotides not matched to a gene: 7. CDR3 length: 15 residues. Germline loops: CDR1 SGDLS, CDR2 YYNGEE. CDR3 sequence reads: CASSMSGTHTDTQYF. In DNA form, the CDR3 reads TGTGCCAGCAGCATGAGCGGGACCCACACAGATACGCAGTATTTT.

This clone occurred once. The rearrangement links TRBV5-1 to TRBJ1-2; a possible D gene is TRBD1 (6 bases). Germline CDR1 SGHRS, CDR2 YFSETQ. The CDR3 sequence is 14 residues long. Trimming shortened V by 1 base and J by 4 bases, and 11 bases separated the two germline ends. CDR3 amino acids: CASSLNSQGYGYTF. CDR3 DNA sequence: TGCGCCAGCAGCTTGAATTCACAGGGCTATGGCTACACCTTC.

This chain links TRBV7-2 with TRBJ2-3; D gene uncertain. V lost 5 bases to trimming and J lost 0 bases, with 12 bases between them. In germline, CDR1 is SGHTA, CDR2 FQGNSA. CDR3 size: 15 residues. The CDR3 DNA follows: TGTGCCAGCAGCCGCGATGCCTCTAGCACAGATACGCAGTATTTT. Encoded protein: CASSRDASSTDTQYF.

This clone has just one count. The genes are TRBV6-5 and TRBJ1-1, with 7 bases lining up with TRBD1. V gave up 6 bases and J gave up 6 bases; unmatched junction bases: 7. CDR1 and CDR2 from the germline V gene are MNHEY and SVGAGI. The length of the CDR3 is 13 residues. Here the CDR3 DNA reads TGTGCCAGCAGCCCGAGACAGGGCCCTGAAGCTTTCTTT. Its protein is CASSPRQGPEAFF.

The V call is TRBV5-5, the J call TRBJ1-5; tentative D call: TRBD1 (5 bases). Trimming cost V 0 bases and J 3 bases, with 10 bases left between them. There are 15 residues in the CDR3. From germline, CDR1 is SGHKS and CDR2 YYEKEE (reference sequence). CDR3 sequence reads: CASSLVWGDNQPQHF. As DNA, the CDR3 is TGTGCCAGCAGCTTGGTTTGGGGGGACAATCAGCCCCAGCATTTT.

The chain links TRBV19 to TRBJ2-7, with 9 positions matching TRBD2. This CDR3 has 15 residues. Unmatched junction bases numbered 10, after V lost 8 bases and J lost 2 bases. Germline V gene sequence: CDR1 LNHDA, CDR2 SQIVND (reference sequence). The CDR3 sequence: CASSRASGTTYEQYF. DNA for the CDR3: TGTGCCAGTTCTCGGGCTAGCGGGACCACCTACGAGCAGTACTTC.

The V and J genes are TRBV9 and TRBJ1-6; 7 positions agree with TRBD1. The CDR3 loop spans 14 amino acids. J lost 7 bases, V lost 4 bases, and 5 bases had no gene match. CDR1 is SGDLS and CDR2 is YYNGEE in the germline V gene. Here the CDR3 DNA reads TGTGCCAGCAGCCGGGCAGGGGGAAATTCACCCCTCCACTTT. Translation gives CASSRAGGNSPLHF.

The CDR3 nucleotides are TGTGCCAGCAGCTTAGATGGGTCAGCGGGGGGACTGGATACGCAGTATTTT. Its translation is CASSLDGSAGGLDTQYF. The rearrangement links TRBV11-2 to TRBJ2-3; 9 bases are a match to TRBD2. V was clipped by 0 bases and J by 6 bases; unmatched bases: 10. The CDR3 consists of 17 residues. The germline gives CDR1 SGHAT, CDR2 FQNNGV.

This chain uses TRBV16 with TRBJ1-2, with TRBD1 matching 11 bases. Looked up from germline, CDR1 is KGHSY and CDR2 is FQNENV. The CDR3 extends over 17 amino acids. Losses at the gene ends were 0 bases for V and 0 bases for J; bases not matched to a gene: 3. CDR3 nucleotides: TGTGCCAGCAGCCAATCAGGACAGGGGGCTTCTAACTATGGCTACACCTTC. This encodes CASSQSGQGASNYGYTF.

The rearrangement uses TRBV7-2 and TRBJ1-1; no definite D call. This CDR3 spans 15 amino acids. Looked up from germline, CDR1 is SGHTA and CDR2 is FQGNSA. The V and J ends lost 2 bases and 5 bases respectively, with 15 bases between them. This chain's CDR3 is CASSLNGRPGTEAFF. For the CDR3, the DNA is TGTGCCAGCAGCTTAAACGGCAGGCCGGGGACTGAAGCTTTCTTT.

The genes are TRBV7-2 and TRBJ2-7, with 14 bases that match TRBD2. The trim removed 2 bases at V and 5 bases at J, leaving 8 bases unmatched. This CDR3 contains 17 residues. Per the germline V gene, CDR1 is SGHTA and CDR2 is FQGNSA. CDR3 in amino acids: CASSLRRGLAGVHEQYF. The CDR3 DNA sequence: TGTGCCAGCAGCTTAAGGCGGGGACTAGCGGGAGTCCACGAGCAGTACTTC.

V is TRBV4-1 and J is TRBJ2-1; the D is unclear. Deletions cut 2 bases from V and 5 bases from J, with 7 bases between. The CDR3 length is 13 residues. Germline V gene lookup returns CDR1 MGHRA and CDR2 YSYEKL. CDR3 nucleotide sequence: TGCGCCAGCAGCCAACTCTATGACAATGAGCAGTTCTTC. It codes for CASSQLYDNEQFF.

The genes are TRBV11-2 and TRBJ2-7; TRBD1 aligns across 11 bases. After removal of 6 bases from V and 5 bases from J, the junction contained 3 bases not matched to a gene. CDR1 and CDR2 from the germline V gene are SGHAT and FQNNGV. This CDR3 is 13 amino acids long. The chain's CDR3 is CASRRTGGDEQYF. CDR3 coding DNA: TGTGCCAGCAGAAGGACAGGGGGCGACGAGCAGTACTTC.

The V and J genes are TRBV7-2 and TRBJ1-5; TRBD1 is a possible D gene (6 bases). Germline V gene lookup returns CDR1 SGHTA and CDR2 FQGNSA. V gave up 5 bases and J gave up 6 bases, with 11 bases separating them. This CDR3 has 13 residues. The CDR3 coding sequence is TGTGCCAGCAGCCCAGACAGGTTTCAGCCCCAGCATTTT. Its protein product is CASSPDRFQPQHF.

CDR3 bases: TGTGCCAGTAGTAGGGGGGGGCTCGGAAGCCAGCCCCAGCATTTT. Protein: CASSRGGLGSQPQHF. The J gene is TRBJ1-5, the V gene TRBV19; a possible D gene is TRBD1 (6 bases). There are 15 residues in the CDR3. The ends were cut back, 4 bases at V and 7 bases at J, with 17 bases in the middle. CDR1 and CDR2 from the germline V gene are LNHDA and SQIVND (reference sequence). The whole variable domain, filled in from reference TRBV19 and TRBJ1-5, reads DGGITQSPKYLFRKEGQNVTLSCEQNLNHDAMYWYRQDPGQGLRLIYYSQIVNDFQKGDIAEGYSVSREKKESFPLTVTSAQKNPTAFYLCASSRGGLGSQPQHFGDGTRLSIL.

The V call is TRBV6-6, the J call TRBJ2-7; 14 bases fit TRBD2. Germline CDR1 is MNHNY and CDR2 is SVGAGI (reference sequence). The V and J ends lost 2 bases and 7 bases, in that order; junction bases with no gene match: 4. The CDR3 totals 15 residues. The DNA of the CDR3 is TGTGCCAGCAGTTACACCGGGACTAGCGGGAGTGAGCAGTACTTC. It translates to CASSYTGTSGSEQYF.

This chain links TRBV2 with TRBJ1-2; perhaps TRBD1 as D (6 bases). V was clipped by 7 bases and J by 7 bases, with 16 bases between them. CDR3 size: 13 residues. Germline CDR1 and CDR2: SNHLY and FYNNEI. The CDR3 protein is CASTSNTGTGYTF. The CDR3 nucleotides read TGTGCCAGCACCTCGAATACAGGGACTGGCTACACCTTC.

This chain joins TRBV4-3 and TRBJ2-7, with 7 bases lining up with TRBD2. Germline CDR1 reads LGHNA; CDR2 reads YSLEER. The CDR3 covers 18 residues. V gave up 0 bases and J gave up 3 bases; unmatched junction bases: 14. The CDR3 is CASSQEATARAGVYEQYF. Written as DNA, the CDR3 is TGCGCCAGCAGCCAAGAGGCAACCGCGCGCGCGGGGGTCTACGAGCAGTACTTC.